Shown below are 9 T cell receptor beta chains from a single sample sequenced in a study of shared clonotypes between healthy human individuals. The protocol was immunoSEQ multiplex PCR, while the TCRdb copy is restricted to in-frame clones and leaves out a portion. The sample lists around 320,000 clones; roughly 84% were seen once. The material sequenced was memory CD8+ T cells sorted from blood. Documented subset: CD45RO+ cells pooled with CCR7-negative TemRA cells. The source is a man aged 18 to 30 in good health.

This chain uses TRBV7-9 with TRBJ2-1, with unresolved D. The germline gives CDR1 SEHNR, CDR2 FQNEAQ (reference sequence). The CDR3 length is 15 residues. The germline V and J ends were trimmed by 1 base and 0 bases, with 7 bases remaining between them. The CDR3 DNA follows: TGTGCCAGCAGCTTAGGTCAATACTCCTACAATGAGCAGTTCTTC. This sequence encodes CASSLGQYSYNEQFF.

This chain links TRBV6-1 with TRBJ2-7; 7 nucleotides line up with TRBD2. CDR1 and CDR2 (germline): MNHNS, SASEGT. The CDR3 is made up of 14 amino acids. V trimming: 4 bases; J trimming: 2 bases; junction bases outside the gene matches: 5. The CDR3 nucleotides read TGTGCCAGCAGTGGCGGGACTATACCCTACGAGCAGTACTTC. This gives the protein CASSGGTIPYEQYF.

A remark on this clone: Other DNA sequences in this sample translate to the same CDR3. The CDR3, as DNA: TGTGCCAGCAGTTTATTAGGACAGGGGGGAGAGACCCAGTACTTC. Its protein product is CASSLLGQGGETQYF. This chain joins TRBV27 and TRBJ2-5; 10 bases line up with TRBD1. The CDR3 sequence is 15 residues long. CDR1 is MNHEY, CDR2 SMNVEV, per germline (reference sequence). The junction had 3 bases not matched to a gene; V was cut back by 1 base and J by 4 bases.

As regards this clone: Other DNA variants within this sample encode the same CDR3. The V gene is TRBV30, the J gene TRBJ2-2; D not resolved. The germline V gene has CDR1 GTSNPN and CDR2 SVGIG (reference sequence). This CDR3 has 13 amino acids. V was cut by 0 bases and J by 2 bases, with 4 bases left in between. The CDR3 DNA follows: TGTGCCTGGAGTGTTGTCAACACCGGGGAGCTGTTTTTT. Protein sequence: CAWSVVNTGELFF.

The chain carries TRBV28 and TRBJ1-5; 7 nucleotides agree with TRBD1. Trimming at V came to 4 bases and at J to 3 bases, leaving 3 bases not matched to a gene. The CDR3 length is 14 residues. Germline V gene data show CDR1 as MDHEN and CDR2 as SYDVKM. The CDR3 DNA follows: TGTGCCAGCAGTTGGGGACAGATCAATCAGCCCCAGCATTTT. This gives the protein CASSWGQINQPQHF.

V and J are TRBV9 and TRBJ2-7; TRBD1 matches at 7 bases. The CDR3 contains 14 residues. Unmatched junction bases numbered 8, after V lost 3 bases and J lost 5 bases. The germline V gene encodes CDR1 SGDLS and CDR2 YYNGEE. CDR3 DNA: TGTGCCAGCAGCGAGGGGGACAGCCGGGACGAGCAGTACTTC. Translated, it gives CASSEGDSRDEQYF. Complete variable domain (other parts from reference TRBV9 and TRBJ2-7): DSGVTQTPKHLITATGQRVTLRCSPRSGDLSVYWYQQSLDQGLQFLIQYYNGEERAKGNILERFSAQQFPDLHSELNLSSLELGDSALYFCASSEGDSRDEQYFGPGTRLTVT.

The chain carries TRBV5-6 and TRBJ1-5; D is possibly TRBD1 (5 bases). V was shortened by 0 bases and J by 5 bases, with 9 bases between the two germline ends. The germline gives CDR1 SGHDT, CDR2 YYEEEE. The CDR3 contains 14 residues. CDR3: CASSLAGSDQPQHF. DNA of the CDR3: TGTGCCAGCAGCTTGGCAGGGTCCGATCAGCCCCAGCATTTT.

This clone showed up just once. The chain joins TRBV5-6 to TRBJ2-7; the D call may be TRBD1 or TRBD2 (5 bases each). The length of the CDR3 is 14 residues. Germline assignment: CDR1 SGHDT and CDR2 YYEEEE. V was cut by 0 bases and J by 5 bases, with 12 bases left in between. CDR3 sequence reads: CASSLAALGDEQYF. The CDR3, as DNA: TGTGCCAGCAGCTTGGCGGCCCTGGGGGACGAGCAGTACTTC.

The genes are TRBV6-1 and TRBJ1-2; D not certain. Between the trimmed V and J ends, which lost 8 bases and 3 bases, there was a span of 13 bases. Looked up from germline, CDR1 is MNHNS and CDR2 is SASEGT. CDR3 size: 13 residues. This CDR3 reads CASARPGDYGYTF. CDR3 DNA sequence: TGTGCCAGCGCTAGGCCGGGCGACTATGGCTACACCTTC.